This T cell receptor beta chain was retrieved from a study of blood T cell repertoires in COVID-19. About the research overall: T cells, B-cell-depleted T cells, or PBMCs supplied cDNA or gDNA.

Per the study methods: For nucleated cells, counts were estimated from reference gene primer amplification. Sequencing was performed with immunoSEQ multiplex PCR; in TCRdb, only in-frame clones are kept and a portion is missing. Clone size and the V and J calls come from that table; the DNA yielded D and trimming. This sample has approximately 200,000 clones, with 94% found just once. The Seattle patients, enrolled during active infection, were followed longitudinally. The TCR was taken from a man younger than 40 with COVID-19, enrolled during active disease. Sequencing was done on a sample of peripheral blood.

CDR3: CASSIGLAGGSTQETQYF. The CDR3 nucleotides read TGTGCCAGTAGTATCGGACTAGCGGGGGGCTCAACCCAAGAGACCCAGTACTTC. The V and J genes are TRBV19 and TRBJ2-5; 14 bases match TRBD2. Trimming took 3 bases from V and 1 from J; bases not matched to a gene: 7. The germline CDR1 and CDR2 sequences are LNHDA and SQIVND (reference sequence). The CDR3 covers 18 residues.